These 8 T cell receptor beta chains originate from one sample sequenced in a study of blood T cell repertoires in COVID-19 (TCRdb year 2020). The library was produced with the immunoSEQ multiplex PCR assay. As stored in TCRdb, this immuneACCESS dataset retains in-frame rearrangements with V and J assigned. A fraction of the clones does not appear; measured against another copy, unresolved V genes explain less than half of the discrepancy, and the remainder lacks a known reason. The sample table records 130,000 or so clones; less than 85% of these occur just once. The ten largest clonotypes hold about 15% of the sample. What was sequenced was peripheral blood. These receptor sequences come from a woman at least 80 years old with acute or convalescent COVID-19.

This rearrangement joins TRBV25-1 to TRBJ1-1, with 9 bases identical to TRBD1. V was pared by 4 bases and J by 0 bases, with 3 bases of the junction left unmatched. The CDR3 runs to 15 residues. CDR1 is MGHDK and CDR2 is SYGVNS in the germline V gene. The CDR3 reads CASSVGDRVNTEAFF. For the CDR3, the DNA is TGTGCCAGCAGTGTAGGGGACAGGGTGAACACTGAAGCTTTCTTT. Filled out from reference TRBV25-1 and TRBJ1-1, the complete variable domain reads EADIYQTPRYLVIGTGKKITLECSQTMGHDKMYWYQQDPGMELHLIHYSYGVNSTEKGDLSSESTVSRIRTEHFPLTLESARPSHTSQYLCASSVGDRVNTEAFFGQGTRLTVV.

This clone occurred once. The chain's CDR3 is CASSFDISPEAFF. The CDR3 DNA sequence: TGTGCCAGCAGCTTCGACATATCCCCTGAAGCTTTCTTT. The chain couples TRBV5-5 to TRBJ1-1; D gene uncertain. Trimming took off 2 bases at V and 6 bases at J, with 11 bases between the two ends. Germline CDR1 SGHKS, CDR2 YYEKEE (reference sequence). The CDR3 totals 13 residues.

The chain uses TRBV5-4 and TRBJ2-7; a possible D gene is TRBD1 (5 bases). The CDR3 runs to 13 residues. Germline CDR1 SGHNT, CDR2 YYREEE (reference sequence). V was clipped by 1 base and J by 7 bases, with 12 bases between them. The chain's CDR3 is CASSLKQVWEQYF. The CDR3 DNA is TGTGCCAGCAGCTTGAAACAGGTTTGGGAGCAGTACTTC.

The chain's CDR3 is CASSRGPANSPLHF. The DNA of the CDR3 is TGTGCCAGCAGCCGCGGGCCAGCCAATTCACCCCTCCACTTT. The J gene is TRBJ1-6, the V gene TRBV3-1 (or the pseudogene TRBV3-2), with D hard to call. This CDR3 comprises 14 residues. CDR1 and CDR2 from the germline V gene are LGHDT and YNNKEL (reference sequence). V was clipped by 4 bases and J by 7 bases, with 11 bases between them.

The rearrangement joins TRBV3-1 (or the pseudogene TRBV3-2) to TRBJ2-7, with TRBD2 matching over 10 bases. Germline assignment: CDR1 LGHDT and CDR2 YNNKEL (reference sequence). V lost 6 bases, J lost 2 bases, and 7 bases stayed unmatched. This CDR3 has 15 amino acids. CDR3 sequence: CASRNRLAGPYEQYF. Here the CDR3 DNA reads TGTGCCAGCAGAAACAGACTAGCGGGCCCCTACGAGCAGTACTTC.

The chain has TRBV19 and TRBJ2-7; TRBD1 agrees at 8 bases. This CDR3 is 16 amino acids long. Germline V gene sequence: CDR1 LNHDA, CDR2 SQIVND (reference sequence). The J segment lost 3 bases and the V segment lost 1 base, leaving 8 bases of the junction unmatched. DNA of the CDR3: TGTGCCAGTAGTATAGGGCGAGCAGGACAGGGCTACGAGCAGTACTTC. This sequence encodes CASSIGRAGQGYEQYF. The full variable domain, rest sourced from reference TRBV19 and TRBJ2-7, is DGGITQSPKYLFRKEGQNVTLSCEQNLNHDAMYWYRQDPGQGLRLIYYSQIVNDFQKGDIAEGYSVSREKKESFPLTVTSAQKNPTAFYLCASSIGRAGQGYEQYFGPGTRLTVT.

This chain connects TRBV10-3 to TRBJ2-7; tentative D call: TRBD2 (5 bases). The germline V gene has CDR1 ENHRY and CDR2 SYGVKD. Trimming took 0 bases from V and 5 from J, leaving 5 bases between them. The CDR3 sequence is 12 residues long. CDR3: CAISESGDEQYF. CDR3 DNA sequence: TGTGCCATCAGTGAGTCCGGGGACGAGCAGTACTTC.

This chain joins TRBV5-1 and TRBJ1-1, with TRBD1 as a possible D gene (5 bases). The CDR3 covers 15 residues. Trimming left V 4 bases short and J 4 bases short, with 17 bases between. The germline V gene encodes CDR1 SGHRS and CDR2 YFSETQ. CDR3 bases: TGCGCCAGCAGCGCCGACCGGAGGGGACTCACTGAAGCTTTCTTT. It specifies CASSADRRGLTEAFF. The whole variable domain, filled in from reference TRBV5-1 and TRBJ1-1, reads KAGVTQTPRYLIKTRGQQVTLSCSPISGHRSVSWYQQTPGQGLQFLFEYFSETQRNKGNFPGRFSGRQFSNSRSEMNVSTLELGDSALYLCASSADRRGLTEAFFGQGTRLTVV.